A selection of T cell receptor beta chains follows, all from one sample in a study of T cell repertoires in cytomegalovirus infection. TCRdb reprocessed the reads with MiXCR, giving one entry per CDR3 protein. The table has around 190,000 distinct CDR3 sequences, approximately 15% seen once. Material: PBMCs. These receptor sequences come from a human donor in good health (CMV status not recorded). Some clones in this sample may be carry-over from other donors' samples. CDR3s include the opening cysteine and the closing phenylalanine or tryptophan. A D gene is named only where the DNA matches it firmly. Not all rows give a size; the values are once, few, many and, for expanded clones, a class.

j_call: TRBJ2-3; d_call: TRBD1; clone_size: few; v_call: TRBV7-9; cdr3_aa: CASSLRGLLTDTQYF; cdr3_nt: TGTGCCAGCAGTCTCAGGGGGTTATTGACAGATACGCAGTATTTT
j_call: TRBJ2-6; d_call: .; clone_size: many; v_call: TRBV11-2; cdr3_aa: CASSLAGANVLTF; cdr3_nt: TGTGCCAGCAGCTTAGCTGGGGCCAACGTCCTGACTTTC
j_call: TRBJ2-7; d_call: TRBD2; clone_size: .; v_call: TRBV24-1; cdr3_aa: CATSDPGEGEEQYF; cdr3_nt: TGTGCCACCAGTGATCCTGGGGAGGGTGAAGAGCAGTACTTC
j_call: TRBJ2-7; d_call: .; clone_size: .; v_call: TRBV4-3; cdr3_aa: CASSQDRGTYEQYF; cdr3_nt: TGCGCCAGCAGCCAAGATAGGGGAACCTACGAGCAGTACTTC
j_call: TRBJ2-1; d_call: .; clone_size: many; v_call: TRBV28; cdr3_aa: CASSPLGGLGNEQFF; cdr3_nt: TGTGCCAGCAGTCCCTTAGGAGGCCTAGGAAATGAGCAGTTCTTC
j_call: TRBJ1-2; d_call: .; clone_size: many; v_call: TRBV4-1; cdr3_aa: CASTLGANYGYTF; cdr3_nt: TGCGCCAGCACCCTGGGAGCTAACTATGGCTACACCTTC
j_call: TRBJ2-1; d_call: .; clone_size: .; v_call: TRBV5-5; cdr3_aa: CASSPWARSEYNEQFF; cdr3_nt: TGTGCCAGCAGCCCCTGGGCCCGAAGCGAGTACAATGAGCAGTTCTTC
j_call: TRBJ2-7; d_call: .; clone_size: few; v_call: TRBV28; cdr3_aa: CASSFSAGPWGF; cdr3_nt: TGTGCCAGCAGTTTTTCCGCCGGCCCCTGGGGCTTC
j_call: TRBJ2-7; d_call: .; clone_size: many; v_call: TRBV7-2; cdr3_aa: CASSWDRAYEQYF; cdr3_nt: TGTGCCAGCAGCTGGGATAGGGCCTACGAGCAGTACTTC
j_call: TRBJ1-4; d_call: .; clone_size: many; v_call: TRBV7-2; cdr3_aa: CASSLDVHRVVANEKLFF; cdr3_nt: TGTGCCAGCAGCTTAGATGTGCACAGGGTGGTTGCTAATGAAAAACTGTTTTTT
j_call: TRBJ1-5; d_call: .; clone_size: many; v_call: TRBV6-5; cdr3_aa: CASRRLDKQTQPQHF; cdr3_nt: TGTGCCAGCAGACGGTTGGACAAGCAGACTCAGCCCCAGCATTTT
j_call: TRBJ2-1; d_call: TRBD2; clone_size: .; v_call: TRBV20-1; cdr3_aa: CSARAGTSVREQFF; cdr3_nt: TGCAGTGCTAGAGCCGGGACTAGCGTTCGGGAGCAGTTCTTC
j_call: TRBJ2-1; d_call: .; clone_size: many; v_call: TRBV7-2; cdr3_aa: CASSSRYIHNEQFF; cdr3_nt: TGTGCCAGCAGCTCGAGGTATATCCACAATGAGCAGTTCTTC
j_call: TRBJ2-7; d_call: TRBD2; clone_size: many; v_call: TRBV7-2; cdr3_aa: CASSLGTSGTYEQYF; cdr3_nt: TGTGCCAGCAGCTTGGGGACTAGCGGCACCTACGAGCAGTACTTC
j_call: TRBJ1-2; d_call: .; clone_size: .; v_call: TRBV25-1; cdr3_aa: CASSDDLRRNGYTF; cdr3_nt: TGTGCCAGCAGTGACGACCTGAGGAGGAATGGCTACACCTTC
j_call: TRBJ2-3; d_call: TRBD2; clone_size: many; v_call: TRBV5-1; cdr3_aa: CASSFGAGPRDTQYF; cdr3_nt: TGCGCCAGCAGCTTCGGAGCGGGGCCTCGGGATACGCAGTATTTT
j_call: TRBJ2-7; d_call: TRBD1; clone_size: many; v_call: TRBV7-2; cdr3_aa: CASSPTGVHYEQYF; cdr3_nt: TGTGCCAGCAGCCCGACAGGGGTACACTACGAGCAGTACTTC
j_call: TRBJ2-7; d_call: .; clone_size: .; v_call: TRBV5-1; cdr3_aa: CASSRVSGFNEQYF; cdr3_nt: TGCGCCAGCAGCCGAGTAAGTGGGTTCAACGAGCAGTACTTC
j_call: TRBJ2-4; d_call: TRBD2; clone_size: many; v_call: TRBV20-1; cdr3_aa: CSARRRGRARNIQYF; cdr3_nt: TGCAGTGCTAGAAGGCGCGGGAGGGCCAGAAACATTCAGTACTTC
j_call: TRBJ2-7; d_call: .; clone_size: many; v_call: TRBV7-2; cdr3_aa: CASSSLVYEQYF; cdr3_nt: TGTGCCAGCAGCTCGTTGGTCTACGAGCAGTACTTC
j_call: TRBJ1-6; d_call: TRBD1; clone_size: .; v_call: TRBV27; cdr3_aa: CASSPRQGGTYNSPLHF; cdr3_nt: TGTGCCAGCAGCCCCAGACAGGGTGGAACCTATAATTCACCCCTCCACTTT
j_call: TRBJ2-1; d_call: TRBD2; clone_size: .; v_call: TRBV20-1; cdr3_aa: CSARDQPGLAVMSSYNEQFF; cdr3_nt: TGCAGTGCTAGAGACCAACCGGGACTAGCGGTTATGAGCTCCTACAATGAGCAGTTCTTC
j_call: TRBJ1-1; d_call: .; clone_size: many; v_call: TRBV5-4; cdr3_aa: CASSPGTVTMNTEAFF; cdr3_nt: TGTGCCAGCAGCCCCGGGACGGTGACTATGAACACTGAAGCTTTCTTT